These 13 T cell receptor beta chains were sequenced from one sample in a study of OX40 agonist ivuxolimab in advanced cancers. The protocol was immunoSEQ multiplex PCR, while the TCRdb copy is restricted to in-frame clones and leaves out a portion. Among under 60,000 clones listed, 90% were seen once. The material was CD4+ or CD8+ T cells sorted from blood, obtained in a trial of the OX40 agonist ivuxolimab. These receptors came from an adult with an advanced solid tumor such as melanoma, head and neck, liver or kidney cancer.

A note on this clone: This sample includes further DNA sequences coding for the same CDR3. The V call is TRBV14, the J call TRBJ2-4, with D possibly matching TRBD2 (7 bases). V lost 4 bases and J 6 bases, leaving 16 bases between the germline ends. Germline V gene data show CDR1 as SGHDN and CDR2 as FVKESK. The CDR3 spans 15 residues. The CDR3 region is CASSRVGGGPNIQYF. The CDR3 DNA reads TGTGCCAGCAGCCGGGTAGGGGGGGGGCCAAACATTCAGTACTTC.

The chain combines TRBV11-2 with TRBJ1-5; the match to TRBD1 covers 7 bases. Trimming took 0 bases from V and 1 from J; bases not matched to a gene: 3. This CDR3 comprises 16 residues. Per germline, CDR1 SGHAT and CDR2 FQNNGV. The CDR3 loop reads CASSLDSGGSNQPQHF. DNA of the CDR3: TGTGCCAGCAGCTTAGATTCAGGGGGGAGCAATCAGCCCCAGCATTTT.

The chain carries TRBV9 and TRBJ2-1; TRBD2 matches 10 bases. The CDR3 runs to 16 residues. The germline gives CDR1 SGDLS, CDR2 YYNGEE. After removal of 3 bases from V and 1 base from J, the junction contained 4 bases not matched to a gene. The CDR3 reads CASSATSGTSYNEQFF. CDR3 DNA sequence: TGTGCCAGCAGCGCCACTAGCGGGACATCCTACAATGAGCAGTTCTTC. Drawing the rest from reference TRBV9 and TRBJ2-1, the complete variable domain is DSGVTQTPKHLITATGQRVTLRCSPRSGDLSVYWYQQSLDQGLQFLIQYYNGEERAKGNILERFSAQQFPDLHSELNLSSLELGDSALYFCASSATSGTSYNEQFFGPGTRLTVL.

Comment on this clone: A read error may account for a junction end that differs from germline. The chain joins TRBV6-5 to TRBJ2-1, with 13 positions matching TRBD2. CDR1 and CDR2 from the germline V gene are MNHEY and SVGAGI. The CDR3 sequence is 14 residues long. The CDR3 sequence is CASSQRTSGSPPLF. Written as DNA, the CDR3 is TGTGCCAGCAGCCAGAGGACTAGCGGGAGTCCCCCCCTCTTC.

The chain couples TRBV29-1 to TRBJ2-3; the match to TRBD2 covers 10 bases. CDR1 is SQVTM, CDR2 ANQGSEA, per germline. V was clipped by 6 bases and J by 1 base; unmatched bases: 7. The CDR3 has 15 amino acids. This CDR3 reads CSVRGGTSGTDTQYF. CDR3 coding DNA: TGCAGCGTACGAGGGGGGACTAGCGGCACAGATACGCAGTATTTT.

This clone was recorded once. V and J are TRBV4-2 and TRBJ2-7; TRBD2 agrees at 9 bases. With V trimmed by 0 bases and J by 5 bases, 5 bases remained unmatched. This CDR3 region has 15 residues. Per germline, CDR1 LGHNA and CDR2 YNFKEQ. In DNA, the CDR3 is TGTGCCAGCAGCCAAGAACGGCTAGCGGGACACGAGCAGTACTTC. This codes for CASSQERLAGHEQYF.

The chain couples TRBV19 to TRBJ2-7; 8 nucleotides align to TRBD1. The J segment lost 0 bases and the V segment lost 1 base, leaving 2 bases of the junction unmatched. The CDR3 loop spans 15 amino acids. CDR1 and CDR2 (germline): LNHDA, SQIVND (reference sequence). In nucleotides, the CDR3 is TGTGCCAGTAGTATAGGGACAGGGAGCTCCTACGAGCAGTACTTC. Its protein is CASSIGTGSSYEQYF.

This chain joins TRBV28 and TRBJ1-2, with D possibly TRBD1 on 5 matching bases. Germline CDR1 and CDR2: MDHEN and SYDVKM. Trimming took off 6 bases at V and 7 bases at J, with 12 bases between the two ends. This CDR3 spans 12 amino acids. CDR3 residues: CASRGDVRGYTF. CDR3 nucleotides: TGTGCCAGCAGGGGGGACGTACGTGGCTACACCTTC.

The rearrangement joins TRBV5-1 to TRBJ1-5; 10 bases line up with TRBD1. Unmatched junction bases numbered 8, after V lost 4 bases and J lost 7 bases. Germline loops: CDR1 SGHRS, CDR2 YFSETQ. The CDR3 length is 15 residues. The CDR3 region has the DNA TGCGCCAGCAGCGCGGGGACAGGGGAGCCGCAGCCCCAGCATTTT. As protein: CASSAGTGEPQPQHF.

This clone was counted once. This chain connects TRBV27 to TRBJ1-2, with 8 nucleotides matching TRBD1. Germline CDR1 is MNHEY and CDR2 is SMNVEV (reference sequence). The CDR3 spans 15 residues. Trimming cost V 8 bases and J 4 bases; bases outside gene matches: 12. The CDR3 DNA reads TGTGCCAGCCGGGACAGGCCCCTCGGCGGCTATGGCTACACCTTC. Its protein is CASRDRPLGGYGYTF.

J is TRBJ2-5 and V is TRBV25-1; no reliable D call. The CDR3 consists of 14 residues. Per the germline V gene, CDR1 is MGHDK and CDR2 is SYGVNS. Trimming left V 2 bases short and J 1 base short, with 8 bases between. The CDR3 DNA sequence: TGTGCCAGCAGTGAACTCAAACTCCAAGAGACCCAGTACTTC. Encoded protein: CASSELKLQETQYF.

This clone was recorded once. The chain joins TRBV4-1 to TRBJ1-1, with D unclear. CDR3 length: 16 residues. Trimming shortened V by 4 bases and J by 0 bases, and 15 bases separated the two germline ends. Germline-derived CDR1 and CDR2 are MGHRA and YSYEKL. For the CDR3, the DNA is TGCGCCAGCAGCCGTACGTCGACACCTATGAACACTGAAGCTTTCTTT. It specifies CASSRTSTPMNTEAFF.

The chain joins TRBV6-4 to TRBJ2-2, with TRBD2 matching 16 bases. In germline, CDR1 is MRHNA, CDR2 SNTAGT. CDR3 length equals 20 residues. The V gene end was trimmed by 4 bases and the J gene end by 0 bases; junction bases not matched to a gene: 8. The CDR3 is CASSVTGLAGGNANTGELFF. Here the CDR3 DNA reads TGTGCCAGCAGTGTCACGGGACTAGCGGGAGGGAACGCGAACACCGGGGAGCTGTTTTTT.